These T cell receptor beta chains were read from a single sample in a study of T cell clones after liver transplantation. The assay was immunoSEQ multiplex PCR, and TCRdb's table has in-frame clones only and misses some. The sample lists roughly 97,000 clones; around 83% were seen once. The sample in question was CD4+ T cells from blood, obtained before liver transplant. All receptors derive from a human donor who received a liver transplant. The conserved cysteine and the conserved F or W are not part of the CDR3 here. Each record gives: V gene, CDR3 protein.

TRBV7-6 ASSRGLAGGSTDTQY
TRBV27 ASSLSRGDEQF
TRBV5-1 ASSLTGEGEQY
TRBV9 ASSVYKAGTTEAF
TRBV7-8 ASSFGPGGNYGYT
TRBV7-9 ASSLDSGKVVPAF
TRBV5-1 ASRPSGGEQETQY
TRBV2 ASSTGTGLGNSNQPQH
TRBV28 ASSNDRASPQH
TRBV5-1 ASSFTSGSYTGELF
TRBV27 ASSSRTQLYEQY
TRBV5-1 ASSPSGSKETQY
TRBV7-3 ASSLNPGGSTDTQY
TRBV2 ASGDRYGYT
TRBV7-8 ASSQQGTGELF
TRBV7-2 ASSLGTASNQPQH
TRBV5-1 ASSLAGGLDRRTQY
TRBV7-2 ASSLVMRNQPQH
TRBV4-2 ASSQEIGTANTGELF
TRBV9 ASSAGVGGGSNEKLF
TRBV18 ASSLFRGGNNQPQH
TRBV11-2 ASSPLDRDTEAF
TRBV7-3 ASSLRGGRAGTGELF
TRBV7-8 ASSPRPQGNSPLH
TRBV28 ASLGDTEAF
TRBV5-1 ASSPGTSDSYEQY
TRBV7-3 ASSSSTWDLGYT
TRBV7-2 ASSLWGQNNQPQH
TRBV2 ASIGPGANVLT
TRBV5-8 ASSLSFYGYT
TRBV7-2 ASSSQGGTGGPYGYT
TRBV7-3 ASSPRDRVTEQF
TRBV7-6 ASSTGTSSYEQY
TRBV27 ASSLNYGGELF
TRBV7-9 ASSSGQGRQPQH
TRBV7-8 ASSQIDRGRQPQH
TRBV18 ASSPVEDVNQPQH